The 7 T cell receptor beta chains reported below all come from one sample, sequenced in a study of cytomegalovirus exposure and HLA in healthy donors. Both 60 Vbeta primers and 13 Jbeta primers went into the PCR. Clones were sequenced by immunoSEQ multiplex PCR, and TCRdb holds only the in-frame ones, with some missing. Among 130,000 or so clones listed, about three quarters were seen once. The sample was PBMCs. Every receptor here comes from a female donor in good health and CMV-seronegative.

The chain links TRBV10-3 to TRBJ2-7, with TRBD2 matching 8 bases. This CDR3 is built from 13 residues. Germline lookup yields CDR1 ENHRY and CDR2 SYGVKD. V shed 3 bases, J shed 6 bases, and the junction held 4 bases outside the gene matches. CDR3 residues: CAISENSGIEQYF. The CDR3 DNA follows: TGTGCCATCAGTGAAAATAGCGGGATCGAGCAGTACTTC.

Only a few counts were recorded for this clone. The CDR3, as DNA: TGCGCCAGCAGCCCATTATGGGGGGAGATTGGCACTGAAGCTTTCTTT. Translation: CASSPLWGEIGTEAFF. The V and J genes are TRBV4-1 and TRBJ1-1, with D possibly being TRBD1 (5 bases). This CDR3 has 16 residues. V was cut by 4 bases and J by 4 bases, with 19 bases left in between. CDR1 is MGHRA, CDR2 YSYEKL, per germline.

The chain recombines TRBV7-9 with TRBJ1-2; 9 bases agree with TRBD1. CDR1 SEHNR and CDR2 FQNEAQ come from the germline V gene (reference sequence). V was clipped by 4 bases and J by 7 bases; unmatched bases: 10. The CDR3 length is 15 residues. CDR3 in DNA: TGTGCCAGCAGCTCAGTAGGACAGGGGATTTGTGGCTACACCTTC. Its translation: CASSSVGQGICGYTF.

The CDR3 nucleotides read TGTGCCAGCCGCGGGACAGAAAGTTCCTACGAGCAGTACTTC. Amino acid sequence: CASRGTESSYEQYF. The V and J genes are TRBV10-3 and TRBJ2-7; D perhaps matches TRBD1 (7 bases). Looked up from germline, CDR1 is ENHRY and CDR2 is SYGVKD. This CDR3 has 14 residues. With 10 bases removed from V and 1 base from J, the gap between germline ends came to 17 bases.

This clone occurred a few times. The chain joins TRBV7-6 to TRBJ1-1; 7 bases match TRBD1. Germline trimming cut 6 bases from V and 4 bases from J; bases unmatched to any gene: 17. CDR3 size: 17 residues. The germline CDR1 and CDR2 sequences are SGHVS and FNYEAQ. Here the CDR3 reads CASSLKPRDSWATEAFF. Written as DNA, the CDR3 is TGTGCCAGCAGTTTGAAACCCAGGGACAGCTGGGCCACTGAAGCTTTCTTT.

This clone was seen only once. The V gene is TRBV5-1, the J gene TRBJ2-2; 9 positions match TRBD2. Trimming took 1 base from V and 5 from J; bases not matched to a gene: 6. This CDR3 contains 16 residues. Germline V CDR1 and CDR2: SGHRS, YFSETQ. The CDR3 region has the DNA TGCGCCAGCAGCTTGCTCGCGGGGGGGCAAACCGGGGAGCTGTTTTTT. As protein: CASSLLAGGQTGELFF.

The chain has TRBV28 and TRBJ2-7, with D perhaps matching TRBD2 (6 bases). Germline V gene data show CDR1 as MDHEN and CDR2 as SYDVKM. Trimming left V 2 bases short and J 9 bases short, with 14 bases between. This CDR3 is built from 13 residues. Here the CDR3 DNA reads TGTGCCAGCAGTTTAAGGAGTAGGGGACTGCAGTACTTC. It translates to CASSLRSRGLQYF.